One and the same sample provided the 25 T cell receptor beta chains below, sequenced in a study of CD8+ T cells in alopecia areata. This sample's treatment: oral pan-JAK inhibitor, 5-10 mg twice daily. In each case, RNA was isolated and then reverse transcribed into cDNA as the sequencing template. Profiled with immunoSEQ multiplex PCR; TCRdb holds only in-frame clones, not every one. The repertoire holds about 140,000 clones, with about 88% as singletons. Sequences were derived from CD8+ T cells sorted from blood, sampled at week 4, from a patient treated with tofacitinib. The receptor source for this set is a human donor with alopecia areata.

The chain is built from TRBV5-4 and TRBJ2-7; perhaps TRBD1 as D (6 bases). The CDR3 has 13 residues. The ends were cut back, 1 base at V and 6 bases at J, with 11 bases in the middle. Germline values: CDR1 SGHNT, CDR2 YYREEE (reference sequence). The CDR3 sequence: CASSLTGSGEQYF. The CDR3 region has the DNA TGTGCCAGCAGCTTGACAGGGTCTGGCGAGCAGTACTTC.

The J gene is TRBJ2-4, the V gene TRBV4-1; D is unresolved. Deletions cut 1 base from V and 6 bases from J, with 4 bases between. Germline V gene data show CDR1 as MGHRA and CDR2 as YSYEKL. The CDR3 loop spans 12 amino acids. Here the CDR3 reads CASSQVGNIQYF. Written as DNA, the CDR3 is TGCGCCAGCAGCCAAGTTGGAAACATTCAGTACTTC.

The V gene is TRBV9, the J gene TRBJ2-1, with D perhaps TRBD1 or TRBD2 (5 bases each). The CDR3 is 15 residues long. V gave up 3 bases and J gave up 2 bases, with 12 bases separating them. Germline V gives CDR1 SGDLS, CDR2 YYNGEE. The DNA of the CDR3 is TGTGCCAGCAGCGAAGGGACGGGGACCTACAATGAGCAGTTCTTC. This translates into CASSEGTGTYNEQFF.

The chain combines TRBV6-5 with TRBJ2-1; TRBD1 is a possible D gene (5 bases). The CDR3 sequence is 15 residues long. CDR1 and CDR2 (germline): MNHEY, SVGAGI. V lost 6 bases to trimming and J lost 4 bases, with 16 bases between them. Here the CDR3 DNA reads TGTGCCAGCAGCCAAGGGGTTTCCCGGTACAATGAGCAGTTCTTC. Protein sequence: CASSQGVSRYNEQFF.

CDR3 sequence (DNA): TGTGCCAGTACCCATCTCCAGGAGGGTTACTATGGCTACACCTTC. Its translation: CASTHLQEGYYGYTF. The V call is TRBV19, the J call TRBJ1-2, with D uncertain. Per the germline V gene, CDR1 is LNHDA and CDR2 is SQIVND (reference sequence). The CDR3 has 15 amino acids. Trimming took off 7 bases at V and 3 bases at J, with 18 bases between the two ends.

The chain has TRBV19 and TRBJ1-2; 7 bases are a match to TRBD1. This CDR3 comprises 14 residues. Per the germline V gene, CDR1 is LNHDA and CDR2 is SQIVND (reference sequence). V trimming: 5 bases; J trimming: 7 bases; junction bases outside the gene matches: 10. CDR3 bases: TGTGCCAGTAGTCCAGGGCCGGGACAGTCTGGCTACACCTTC. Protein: CASSPGPGQSGYTF.

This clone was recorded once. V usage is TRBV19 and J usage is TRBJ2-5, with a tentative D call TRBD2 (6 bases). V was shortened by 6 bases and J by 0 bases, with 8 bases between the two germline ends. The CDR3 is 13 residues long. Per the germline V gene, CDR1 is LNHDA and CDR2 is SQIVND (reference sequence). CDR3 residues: CASRGLNQETQYF. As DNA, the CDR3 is TGTGCCAGTAGGGGACTGAACCAAGAGACCCAGTACTTC.

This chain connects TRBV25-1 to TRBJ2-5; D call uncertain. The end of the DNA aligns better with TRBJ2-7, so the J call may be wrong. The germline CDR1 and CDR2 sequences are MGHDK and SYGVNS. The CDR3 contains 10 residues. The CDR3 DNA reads TGTGCCAGCGGTACCTACGAGCAGTACTTC. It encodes CASGTYEQYF.

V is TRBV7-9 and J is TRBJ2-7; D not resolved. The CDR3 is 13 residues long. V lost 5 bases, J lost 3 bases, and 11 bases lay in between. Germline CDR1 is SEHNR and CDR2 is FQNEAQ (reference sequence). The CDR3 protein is CASSRSYSYEQYF. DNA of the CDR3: TGTGCCAGCAGCAGATCCTACAGCTACGAGCAGTACTTC.

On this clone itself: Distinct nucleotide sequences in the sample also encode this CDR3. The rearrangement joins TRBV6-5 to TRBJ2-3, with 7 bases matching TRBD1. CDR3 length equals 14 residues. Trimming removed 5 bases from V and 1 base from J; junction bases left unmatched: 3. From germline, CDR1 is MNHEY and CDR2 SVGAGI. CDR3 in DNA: TGTGCCAGCAGTACCGGACAGGGCACAGATACGCAGTATTTT. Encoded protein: CASSTGQGTDTQYF.

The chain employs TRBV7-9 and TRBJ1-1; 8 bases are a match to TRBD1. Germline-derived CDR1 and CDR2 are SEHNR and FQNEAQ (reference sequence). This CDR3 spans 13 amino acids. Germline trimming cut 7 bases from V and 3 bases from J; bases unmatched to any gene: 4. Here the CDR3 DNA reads TGTGCCAGCACTCCGACAGGGGACACTGAAGCTTTCTTT. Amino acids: CASTPTGDTEAFF.

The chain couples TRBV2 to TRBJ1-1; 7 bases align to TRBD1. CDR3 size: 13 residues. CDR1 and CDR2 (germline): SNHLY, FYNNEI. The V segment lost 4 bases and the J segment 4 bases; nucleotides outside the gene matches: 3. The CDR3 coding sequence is TGTGCCAGCAGTGTTGGACAGGCCACTGAAGCTTTCTTT. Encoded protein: CASSVGQATEAFF.

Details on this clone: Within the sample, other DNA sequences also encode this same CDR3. CDR3 DNA sequence: TGTGCCAGCAGCCCCGACAGGGAATACTATGGCTACACCTTC. This sequence encodes CASSPDREYYGYTF. V and J are TRBV7-9 and TRBJ1-2; 7 bases are shared with TRBD1. The V gene's germline CDR1 is SEHNR and CDR2 FQNEAQ (reference sequence). Trimming cost V 5 bases and J 3 bases; bases outside gene matches: 6. CDR3 size: 14 residues. The full variable domain, in which reference TRBV7-9 and TRBJ1-2 provide the parts outside the CDR3, is DTGVSQNPRHKITKRGQNVTFRCDPISEHNRLYWYRQTLGQGPEFLTYFQNEAQLEKSRLLSDRFSAERPKGSFSTLEIQRTEQGDSAMYLCASSPDREYYGYTFGSGTRLTVV.

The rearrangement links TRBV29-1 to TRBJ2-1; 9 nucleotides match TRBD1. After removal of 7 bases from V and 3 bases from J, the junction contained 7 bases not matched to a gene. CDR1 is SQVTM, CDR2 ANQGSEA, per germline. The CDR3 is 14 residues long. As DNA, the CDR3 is TGCAGCGATTTTGGGACAGGGATCTACAATGAGCAGTTCTTC. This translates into CSDFGTGIYNEQFF.

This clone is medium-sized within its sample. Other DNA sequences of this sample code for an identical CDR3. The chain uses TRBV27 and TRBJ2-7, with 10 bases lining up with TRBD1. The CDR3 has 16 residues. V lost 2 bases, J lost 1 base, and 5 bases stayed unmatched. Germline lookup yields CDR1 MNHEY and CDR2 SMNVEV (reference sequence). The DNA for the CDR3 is TGTGCCAGCAGTTTAGGGGACAGGGGTCTTTCCTACGAGCAGTACTTC. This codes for CASSLGDRGLSYEQYF.

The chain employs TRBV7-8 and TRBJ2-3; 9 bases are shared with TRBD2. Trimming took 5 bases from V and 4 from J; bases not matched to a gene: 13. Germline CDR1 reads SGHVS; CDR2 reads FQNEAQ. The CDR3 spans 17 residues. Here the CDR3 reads CASSARPGLAPPDTQYF. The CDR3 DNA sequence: TGTGCCAGCAGCGCCCGTCCGGGACTAGCTCCCCCAGATACGCAGTATTTT.

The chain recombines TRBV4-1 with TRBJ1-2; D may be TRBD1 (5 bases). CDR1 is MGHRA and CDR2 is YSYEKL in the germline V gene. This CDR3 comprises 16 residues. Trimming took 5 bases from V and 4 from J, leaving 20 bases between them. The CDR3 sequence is CASSYDPGGLSYGYTF. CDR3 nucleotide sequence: TGCGCCAGCAGCTACGACCCGGGGGGACTGAGCTATGGCTACACCTTC.

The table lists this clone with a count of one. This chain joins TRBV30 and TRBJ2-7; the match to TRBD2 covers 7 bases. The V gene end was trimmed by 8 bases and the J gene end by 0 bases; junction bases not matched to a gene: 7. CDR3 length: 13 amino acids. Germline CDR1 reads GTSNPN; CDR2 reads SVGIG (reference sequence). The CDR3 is CAHGGESSYEQYF. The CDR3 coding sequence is TGTGCCCATGGGGGGGAGAGCTCCTACGAGCAGTACTTC.

CDR3 sequence: CASGLQYGKGTDTQYF. DNA of the CDR3: TGTGCTAGTGGTTTGCAATATGGCAAGGGGACAGATACGCAGTATTTT. The chain couples TRBV12-5 to TRBJ2-3, with D tentatively TRBD1 (5 bases). The CDR3 is 16 residues long. The V gene's germline CDR1 is LGHNT and CDR2 FRNRAP. Trimming left V 2 bases short and J 3 bases short, with 15 bases between.

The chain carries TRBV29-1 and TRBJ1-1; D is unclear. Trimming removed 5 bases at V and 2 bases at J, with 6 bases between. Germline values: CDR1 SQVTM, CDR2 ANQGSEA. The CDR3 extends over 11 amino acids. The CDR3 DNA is TGCAGCGTTCAATCCAACACTGAAGCTTTCTTT. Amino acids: CSVQSNTEAFF.

This CDR3 reads CASVGSSYNEQFF. CDR3 nucleotides: TGTGCCAGCGTCGGGAGCTCCTACAATGAGCAGTTCTTC. The V gene is TRBV7-9, the J gene TRBJ2-1, with D possibly being TRBD2 (6 bases). Germline loops: CDR1 SEHNR, CDR2 FQNEAQ (reference sequence). The CDR3 sequence is 13 residues long. Trimming left V 8 bases short and J 0 bases short, with 8 bases between. The full variable domain, with the rest looked up from reference TRBV7-9 and TRBJ2-1, is DTGVSQNPRHKITKRGQNVTFRCDPISEHNRLYWYRQTLGQGPEFLTYFQNEAQLEKSRLLSDRFSAERPKGSFSTLEIQRTEQGDSAMYLCASVGSSYNEQFFGPGTRLTVL.

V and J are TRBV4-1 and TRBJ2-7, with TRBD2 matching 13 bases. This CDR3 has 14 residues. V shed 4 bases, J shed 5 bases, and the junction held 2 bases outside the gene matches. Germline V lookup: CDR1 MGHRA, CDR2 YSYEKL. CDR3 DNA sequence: TGCGCCAGCAGCCGGACTAGCGGGAGTGACGAGCAGTACTTC. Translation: CASSRTSGSDEQYF.

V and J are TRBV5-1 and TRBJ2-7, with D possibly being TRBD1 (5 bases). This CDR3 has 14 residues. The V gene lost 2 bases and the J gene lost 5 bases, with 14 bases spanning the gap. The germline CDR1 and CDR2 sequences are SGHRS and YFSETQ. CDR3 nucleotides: TGCGCCAGCAGCTTAGCTGAGCAGGGCGACGAGCAGTACTTC. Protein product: CASSLAEQGDEQYF.

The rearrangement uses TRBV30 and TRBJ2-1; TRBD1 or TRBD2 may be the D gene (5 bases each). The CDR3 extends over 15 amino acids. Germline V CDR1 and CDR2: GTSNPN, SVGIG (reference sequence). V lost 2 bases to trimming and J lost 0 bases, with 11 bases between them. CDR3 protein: CAWSRGVGSYNEQFF. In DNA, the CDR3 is TGTGCCTGGAGTCGGGGCGTTGGCTCCTACAATGAGCAGTTCTTC.

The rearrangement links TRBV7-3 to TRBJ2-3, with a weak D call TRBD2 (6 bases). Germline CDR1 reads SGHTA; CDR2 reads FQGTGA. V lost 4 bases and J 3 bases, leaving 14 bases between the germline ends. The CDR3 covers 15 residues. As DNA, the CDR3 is TGTGCCAGCAGCTCGGTTAGCGGCCGTACAGATACGCAGTATTTT. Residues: CASSSVSGRTDTQYF. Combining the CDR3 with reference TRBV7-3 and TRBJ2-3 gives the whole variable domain GAGVSQTPSNKVTEKGKYVELRCDPISGHTALYWYRQSLGQGPEFLIYFQGTGAADDSGLPNDRFFAVRPEGSVSTLKIQRTERGDSAVYLCASSSVSGRTDTQYFGPGTRLTVL.